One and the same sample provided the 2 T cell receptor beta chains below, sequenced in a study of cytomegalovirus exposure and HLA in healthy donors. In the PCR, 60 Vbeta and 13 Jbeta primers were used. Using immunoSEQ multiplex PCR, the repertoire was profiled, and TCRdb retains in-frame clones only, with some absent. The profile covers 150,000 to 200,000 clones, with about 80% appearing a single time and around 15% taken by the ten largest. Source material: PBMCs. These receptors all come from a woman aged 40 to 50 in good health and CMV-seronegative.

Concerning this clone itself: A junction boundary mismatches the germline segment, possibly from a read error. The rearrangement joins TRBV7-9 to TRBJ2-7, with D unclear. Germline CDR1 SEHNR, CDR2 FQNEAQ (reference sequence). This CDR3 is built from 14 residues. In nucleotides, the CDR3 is TGTTCCAGCAGCTTCCCCTGGAGCTCCTACGAGCAGTACTTC. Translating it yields CSSSFPWSSYEQYF.

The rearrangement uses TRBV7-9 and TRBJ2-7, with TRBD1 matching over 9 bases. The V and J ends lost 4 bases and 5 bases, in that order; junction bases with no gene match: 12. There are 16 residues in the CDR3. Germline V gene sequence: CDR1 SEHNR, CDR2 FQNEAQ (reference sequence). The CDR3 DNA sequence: TGTGCCAGCAGCTCGGGACAGGGTTGGGCTGGGGACGAGCAGTACTTC. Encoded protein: CASSSGQGWAGDEQYF.